The sequence of this T cell receptor beta chain was determined in a study of cytomegalovirus exposure and HLA in healthy donors. This clone came up once. Antigen: not known. Study findings and constraints: The study assumed roughly uniform donor sequencing depth for presence/absence analyses. The authors listed over 150 TCR beta chains as cytomegalovirus-associated. As was reported, the HLA-A and HLA-B alleles of most subjects were accurately predicted from TCR beta sequences. In a later analysis, at a false discovery rate of 0.05, 16,951 TCR beta sequences were associated with HLA alleles.

Trimming removed 5 bases from V and 0 bases from J, with 14 bases in between. The CDR3 totals 16 residues. In germline, CDR1 is SGHVS, CDR2 FNYEAQ. This PCR relied on a set of 60 Vbeta primers and 13 Jbeta primers. Using immunoSEQ multiplex PCR, the repertoire was profiled, and TCRdb retains in-frame clones only, with some absent. The table lists under 200,000 clones, 82% of them singletons. The TCR comes from a woman aged 18-30 years in good health and CMV-seronegative. The rearrangement joins TRBV7-6 to TRBJ2-1; D possibly corresponds to TRBD1 (6 bases). Sequenced input: PBMCs. The CDR3 spells CASSLYQGSSYNEQFF. The DNA for the CDR3 is TGTGCCAGCAGCCTGTACCAGGGGAGCTCCTACAATGAGCAGTTCTTC.